This TCR beta chain was documented in a study of Tregs in tolerant kidney transplant recipients. Study-level findings and limits: In tolerant patients, donor-specific Tregs outgrew total Tregs, suggesting antigen-driven expansion. Expanding Tregs on activated donor B cells appeared to best identify donor-specific TCRbeta clones.

Of note for this clone: Its antigen remains unidentified.

Unstimulated Tregs (CD4+CD25+CD127-) and CD4+CD25- non-Tregs were sorted from PBMCs. Regulatory T cells were sorted from thawed PBMCs rested overnight at 37°C with around 200 IU/ml IL-2. Here immunoSEQ multiplex PCR was the method, and the copy in TCRdb shows in-frame clones only, minus some. The sample comprises around 63,000 clones, over 75% of which are singletons, and roughly 2.2% rests with the top ten. The receptor's source is a human donor who received a combined kidney and bone marrow transplant. The sequencing here drew on Tregs from blood, taken before the transplant.

The CDR3 loop reads CASRSGTGYEQYF. Here the CDR3 DNA reads TGCGCCAGCAGAAGCGGGACTGGCTACGAGCAGTACTTC. The rearrangement links TRBV10-2 to TRBJ2-7; 7 positions match TRBD2. The V gene end was trimmed by 6 bases and the J gene end by 3 bases; junction bases not matched to a gene: 5. The CDR3 contains 13 residues. Germline CDR1 is WSHSY and CDR2 is SAAADI.